This entry describes one T cell receptor beta chain. The antigen is undetermined. These data originate in a study of T cell responses to AZD1222 COVID-19 vaccine. Overall study findings and caveats: The study reported that nearly half of spike-specific TCRs target unmutated variant regions.

TCRdb's table, derived via immunoSEQ multiplex PCR, lists solely in-frame clones and lacks some. The table lists roughly 49,000 clones, 80% to 90% of them singletons, with roughly 2.6% in the top ten. The CDR3 is 16 residues long. Trimming removed 7 bases from V and 4 bases from J; junction bases left unmatched: 7. Per the germline V gene, CDR1 is SGHTA and CDR2 is FQGNSA. The TCR sequence derives from an adult who received the AZD1222 COVID-19 vaccine. The chain links TRBV7-2 to TRBJ2-3, with 14 positions matching TRBD2. The sequencing here drew on peripheral blood, taken 28 days after the second AZD1222 dose. CDR3 region: CASIGGLAGVSDTQYF. In DNA form, the CDR3 reads TGTGCCAGCATTGGGGGACTAGCGGGAGTGTCAGATACGCAGTATTTT. Together with reference TRBV7-2 and TRBJ2-3, the CDR3 gives the full variable domain: GAGVSQSPSNKVTEKGKDVELRCDPISGHTALYWYRQSLGQGLEFLIYFQGNSAPDKSGLPSDRFSAERTGGSVSTLTIQRTQQEDSAVYLCASIGGLAGVSDTQYFGPGTRLTVL.